One T cell receptor beta chain is described in this entry. Its target antigen remains unknown. Per-nucleotide qualities are absent, and no much larger clonotype sits a single base away. The sample has other DNA sequences that encode this CDR3 too. The data were obtained in a study of glioma-infiltrating T cells after dendritic cell vaccination (dated by TCRdb to 2016 to 2017). In the study overall: The cohort included some 15 glioblastoma patients drawn from Phase I and II dendritic cell vaccination trials, of whom 9 were newly diagnosed and 6 had recurrent disease. Between the early 2000s and the early 2010s, patients were given autologous tumor lysate-pulsed dendritic cell vaccination. The vaccine was prepared from monocyte-derived dendritic cells that were cultured for more than six days with IL-4 and GM-CSF and then pulsed overnight with autologous tumor lysate. Three intradermal dendritic cell vaccine injections were administered to patients at biweekly intervals in the arm below the axilla. Deep sequencing of TCR beta CDR3 regions was used to quantify tumor-infiltrating lymphocyte content and compare tumor and blood repertoires in dendritic cell-vaccinated glioblastoma patients. Survival after dendritic cell vaccination was correlated with TCR sequencing metrics such as TIL content and the overlap between tumor and blood repertoires.

The research as a whole found: After dendritic cell vaccination, a higher estimated pretreatment TIL content predicted longer time to progression and overall survival. No direct relationship between TCR clonality and survival was found, suggesting that a diverse polyclonal response may matter. The three-group TCR overlap response model was described as speculative and requiring prospective validation. The cohort was small and heterogeneous, with few patients having full blood and tumor sets and even fewer initial-recurrent tumor pairs.

The time point label here, explained by the study, means: after dendritic cell vaccination, including at tumor progression/relapse. Patients were selected on the basis of adequate residual fresh-frozen tumor tissue and more than two years of available survival data. Molecular status otherwise varied across the glioblastoma patients, but none of them carried an isocitrate dehydrogenase mutation. PBMC were collected before vaccination, two weeks after the third vaccination, and at tumor progression if progression occurred. The Qiagen DNeasy Blood extraction Kit was used to extract genomic DNA. CDR1 is given as SGHDN and CDR2 as FVKESK, both from the germline V gene. Including cysteine and phenylalanine, the CDR3 has 13 amino acids. Of all the DNA, just the CDR3 is kept, 39 bases in frame from base 1. V is cut by 0 bases and J by 8 bases, and the space between the germline ends is 8 bases. TCRB CDR3 regions were amplified from roughly 1.8 ug genomic DNA, or all available DNA if less, using the immunoSEQ assay. Multiplex PCR used 60 forward primers for TCR V beta segments and 13 reverse primers for J beta segments. To estimate the number of reads per starting template, synthetic control templates were added to each sample at limiting dilution. Sequencing produced 87 bp reads on the Illumina HiSeq System. For the original study's pipeline: PCR and sequencing errors were removed by a nearest neighbor algorithm that merged closely related sequences. TCR overlap was measured as the percentage of unique tumor TCR beta sequences also present in the same patient's peripheral blood. This immuneACCESS table, as held by TCRdb, lists in-frame sequences with V and J called but not all clones. Of the missing ones, under half trace to an unresolved V gene in checked studies; the others have no known cause. V and J calls and clone size are as listed in that table; D and trimming were resolved from the DNA. The sample includes tens of thousands of clones, with around 87% observed a single time. In total, the top ten clones hold 2% to 2.5% of the sample.

The sequence was collected from a human donor with glioblastoma. Sequencing used blood, obtained after dendritic cell vaccination. Here the chain combines TRBV14 and TRBJ2-1, with TRBD2 as a weak D call on 5 bases. The DNA is TGTGCCAGCAGCCAAGACCTAGCTTATGAGCAGTTCTTC. This sequence encodes CASSQDLAYEQFF.